These 10 T cell receptor beta chains came from one sample sequenced in a study of metastatic and nonmetastatic thyroid tumors. All patients were treatment-naive before thyroid surgery. With MiXCR, TCRdb reprocessed the PCR reads. This repertoire shows some 41,000 clones, roughly 31% found once; its top ten account for roughly 9.5%. The source material was blood. The receptors were gathered from a male donor with papillary thyroid cancer or a benign thyroid nodule (not recorded which). Some clones in this sample may be carry-over from other donors' samples.

The V gene is TRBV5-1, the J gene TRBJ2-7; TRBD1 agrees at 9 bases. Trimming took 8 bases from V and 3 from J; bases not matched to a gene: 12. Per the germline V gene, CDR1 is SGHRS and CDR2 is YFSETQ. This CDR3 spans 15 amino acids. The CDR3 DNA follows: TGCGCCAGACTCCTGGGGCCGGGACAGGGCTACGAGCAGTACTTC. Translating gives CARLLGPGQGYEQYF.

The J gene is TRBJ2-7, the V gene TRBV6-1; D is perhaps TRBD1 or TRBD2 (5 bases each). V lost 5 bases and J lost 4, with 12 bases in between. The CDR3 spans 13 residues. In germline, CDR1 is MNHNS, CDR2 SASEGT. The CDR3 DNA is TGTGCCAGCAGTATCGGGGCGGAATACGAGCAGTACTTC. Translated: CASSIGAEYEQYF.

In its sample, this clone was seen many times. At the DNA level, this CDR3 is encoded by other sequences in the same sample as well. This chain connects TRBV5-1 to TRBJ1-5, with D perhaps TRBD1 (6 bases). This CDR3 is 15 amino acids long. Germline V gives CDR1 SGHRS, CDR2 YFSETQ. V was pared by 1 base and J by 2 bases, with 10 bases between. The CDR3 loop is CASSLTGGGNQPQHF. The CDR3 coding sequence is TGCGCCAGCAGCTTGACGGGGGGCGGCAATCAGCCCCAGCATTTT.

The chain uses TRBV12-5 and TRBJ2-3; 7 nucleotides line up with TRBD2. The CDR3 spans 17 residues. The V gene's germline CDR1 is LGHNT and CDR2 FRNRAP. The V and J ends lost 4 bases and 0 bases, in that order; junction bases with no gene match: 10. The CDR3 nucleotides read TGTGCTAGTGGTTATGGGCTAGCGGCCCCTAGCACAGATACGCAGTATTTT. It is translated as CASGYGLAAPSTDTQYF.

The chain is built from TRBV27 and TRBJ2-3; D may be TRBD2 (6 bases). The CDR3 consists of 13 residues. The V end was cut by 11 bases, the J end by 2 bases, with 14 bases between. Germline V gene lookup returns CDR1 MNHEY and CDR2 SMNVEV (reference sequence). DNA for the CDR3: TGTGCCTCCAACGGGGAGGACACAGATACGCAGTATTTT. Residues: CASNGEDTDTQYF.

The chain carries TRBV18 and TRBJ2-7, with D possibly matching TRBD1 (5 bases). This CDR3 is built from 15 residues. V was pared by 6 bases and J by 6 bases, with 21 bases between. CDR1 and CDR2 from the germline V gene are KGHSH and LQKENI. The CDR3 here is CASSTSSGGRAEQYF. The CDR3, as DNA: TGTGCCAGCTCTACATCTTCCGGTGGCAGGGCCGAGCAGTACTTC.

The chain combines TRBV30 with TRBJ2-3; possibly TRBD1 or TRBD2 for D (5 bases each). V gave up 4 bases and J gave up 1 base, with 12 bases separating them. In germline, CDR1 is GTSNPN, CDR2 SVGIG (reference sequence). The CDR3 is 14 amino acids. In nucleotides, the CDR3 is TGTGCCTGGAAGGTGGGGCGGGGCACAGATACGCAGTATTTT. Its translation: CAWKVGRGTDTQYF.

This clone was counted at least ten times. The V call is TRBV2, the J call TRBJ2-5; the D is unclear. The germline V gene encodes CDR1 SNHLY and CDR2 FYNNEI. V lost 7 bases, J lost 1 base, and 7 bases lay in between. The CDR3 has 12 residues. CDR3 sequence: CASTSAQETQYF. Here the CDR3 DNA reads TGTGCCAGCACTTCGGCCCAAGAGACCCAGTACTTC. The full variable domain, completed using reference TRBV2 and TRBJ2-5, is EPEVTQTPSHQVTQMGQEVILRCVPISNHLYFYWYRQILGQKVEFLVSFYNNEISEKSEIFDDQFSVERPDGSNFTLKIRSTKLEDSAMYFCASTSAQETQYFGPGTRLLVL.

This clone has ten or more counts. This chain links TRBV3-1 with TRBJ2-1; no definite D call. Germline V lookup: CDR1 LGHDT, CDR2 YNNKEL (reference sequence). With 0 bases removed from V and 12 bases from J, the gap between germline ends came to 6 bases. CDR3 length: 11 amino acids. The CDR3, as DNA: TGTGCCAGCAGCCAAGAGGTGTGGCAGTTCTTC. This codes for CASSQEVWQFF.

The chain has TRBV18 and TRBJ1-1, with D tentatively TRBD1 (5 bases). Germline lookup yields CDR1 KGHSH and CDR2 LQKENI. The CDR3 length is 13 residues. Trimming removed 2 bases at V and 11 bases at J, with 15 bases between. The CDR3 here is CASSPGTRARAFF. CDR3 in DNA: TGTGCCAGCTCACCAGGGACCCGGGCGCGGGCTTTCTTT. Using reference TRBV18 and TRBJ1-1 for the parts outside the CDR3, the full variable domain is NAGVMQNPRHLVRRRGQEARLRCSPMKGHSHVYWYRQLPEEGLKFMVYLQKENIIDESGMPKERFSAEFPKEGPSILRIQQVVRGDSAAYFCASSPGTRARAFFGQGTRLTVV.